This is a list of T cell receptor beta chains from one sample in a study of cytomegalovirus exposure and HLA in healthy donors. Using immunoSEQ multiplex PCR, the repertoire was profiled, and TCRdb retains in-frame clones only, with some absent. Counted here are 100,000 to 150,000 clones, around 78% occurring once; the ten biggest clones make up more than 1.5%. The material sequenced was PBMCs. These receptors were collected from a man in his forties in good health and CMV-seronegative. Each CDR3 is given with its conserved first and last residue. The D gene is left open where the match is weak. The listing skips clone size in some rows; elsewhere it reads once, few, many or a size class.

>TRBJ2-1|-|-|TRBV2
TGTGCCAGCACTGAGAGGCAGGAGCAGTTCTTC
CASTERQEQFF
>TRBJ2-1|TRBD2|-|TRBV11-2
TGTGCCAGCAGCCTCGGACTAGCGGGAAGCAATGAGCAGTTCTTC
CASSLGLAGSNEQFF
>TRBJ2-3|TRBD2|-|TRBV5-4
TGTGCCAGCAGCCCCGGGGGGGCGGGTACGCAGTATTTT
CASSPGGAGTQYF
>TRBJ1-4|-|-|TRBV7-9
TGTGCCAGTTCGCGGGACGAAGAAAAACTGTTTTTT
CASSRDEEKLFF
>TRBJ1-3|-|once|TRBV6-5
TGTGCCAGCACCAAGGGGAACACCATATATTTT
CASTKGNTIYF
>TRBJ2-7|TRBD1|once|TRBV2
TGTGCCAGCAGTGAGTTAGGCCCGGACAGGGCTCGGTACGAGCAGTACTTC
CASSELGPDRARYEQYF
>TRBJ2-7|TRBD1|-|TRBV27
TGTGCCAGCAGTACTGACAGGGACAACTACGAGCAGTACTTC
CASSTDRDNYEQYF
>TRBJ1-2|-|-|TRBV20-1
TGCAGTGCTACCCCAGGTTTAGGCTACACCTTC
CSATPGLGYTF
>TRBJ2-7|TRBD1|once|TRBV7-9
TGTGCCAGCAGCTCACCGGGACAGGGGTATTCCGAGCAGTACTTC
CASSSPGQGYSEQYF
>TRBJ2-1|TRBD2|few|TRBV5-1
TGCGCCAGCTTTCCCGGGGGAGCGGGAGTTGGGCATGAGCAGTTCTTC
CASFPGGAGVGHEQFF
>TRBJ2-7|-|-|TRBV14
TGTGCCAGCAGCCAAGTGAACAGGGTAAGGGAGCAGTACTTC
CASSQVNRVREQYF
>TRBJ1-2|TRBD1|-|TRBV7-2
TGTGCCAGCAGCAATCCGGGACAGCTATTTTATGGCTACACCTTC
CASSNPGQLFYGYTF
>TRBJ2-3|-|once|TRBV5-1
TGCGCCAGCAGCCTACTACAAAGCACAGATACGCAGTATTTT
CASSLLQSTDTQYF
>TRBJ2-7|-|-|TRBV11-2
TGTGCCAGCAGCCGGCAGGGCTACGAGCAGTACTTC
CASSRQGYEQYF
>TRBJ2-7|-|few|TRBV5-1
TGCGCCAGCAGCCAATCTTACTCGACAGGTACGTCGGACGAGCAGTACTTC
CASSQSYSTGTSDEQYF
>TRBJ2-7|TRBD2|-|TRBV5-4
TGTGCCAGCAGCGCCCGGGAGGGCGACGAGCAGTACTTC
CASSAREGDEQYF
>TRBJ1-6|TRBD1|-|TRBV5-1
TGCGCCAGCAGCTTGGTGGGACAGGGGGCTGATTCACCCCTCCACTTT
CASSLVGQGADSPLHF
>TRBJ2-1|TRBD2|-|TRBV5-1
TGCGCCAGCAGCGTTCTAGCGGGGGGGCAGAGAGAGCAGTTCTTC
CASSVLAGGQREQFF
>TRBJ2-1|TRBD1|-|TRBV27
TGTGCCAGCAGTTCCTTAACAGGGGTCTCCTACAATGAGCAGTTCTTC
CASSSLTGVSYNEQFF
>TRBJ2-3|TRBD1|-|TRBV4-1
TGCGCCAGCAGCCGGATCACAGGACAGGGTGGGTCGGATACGCAGTATTTT
CASSRITGQGGSDTQYF
>TRBJ2-3|TRBD1|-|TRBV7-3
TGTGCCAGCAGCGAGATAGACAGGGGGCTAACAGATACGCAGTATTTT
CASSEIDRGLTDTQYF
>TRBJ2-7|TRBD2|-|TRBV5-1
TGCGCCAGCTCGCTAGCGGTTCTTGAAGAGCAGTACTTC
CASSLAVLEEQYF
>TRBJ2-3|TRBD2|few|TRBV28
TGTGCCGCGGGGGGGCAGACAGATACGCAGTATTTT
CAAGGQTDTQYF
>TRBJ2-3|-|-|TRBV4-1
TGCGCCAGCAGCCAAGATCGTGATACGCAGTATTTT
CASSQDRDTQYF
>TRBJ2-3|TRBD2|-|TRBV19
TGTGCCAGTAGTACTATAGCGGGGGCGGGGTCAGATACGCAGTATTTT
CASSTIAGAGSDTQYF
>TRBJ2-4|TRBD1|-|TRBV7-2
TGTGCCAGCAGCTTAGAACCAGGGGGCATCGCCAAAAACATTCAGTACTTC
CASSLEPGGIAKNIQYF
>TRBJ1-1|TRBD1|-|TRBV6-4
TGTGCCAGCAGTGCGAAGGACAGGGTGACTGAAGCTTTCTTT
CASSAKDRVTEAFF
>TRBJ2-5|TRBD2|-|TRBV19
TGTGCCAGTAGTATAATATCGACTAGCGGGGGTGGTGAGACCCAGTACTTC
CASSIISTSGGGETQYF
>TRBJ2-3|-|-|TRBV27
TGTGCCAGCACGTCCGTGAGGGGGGGGCTCACAGATACGCAGTATTTT
CASTSVRGGLTDTQYF
>TRBJ2-7|-|-|TRBV5-5
TGTGCCAGCAGCTTGGCTATCTCGTTCTACGAGCAGTACTTC
CASSLAISFYEQYF
>TRBJ2-1|-|-|TRBV5-1
TGCGCCAGCAGCTTGGCAGGGCTACCCCACAATGAGCAGTTCTTC
CASSLAGLPHNEQFF
>TRBJ2-3|TRBD1|-|TRBV7-6
TGTGCCAGCAGCTTAGGGGACAGGGTTGATACTACGCAGTATTTT
CASSLGDRVDTTQYF
>TRBJ1-4|TRBD1|-|TRBV15
TGTGCCACCAGCAGAGACCGACAGGGGAGACTGTTTTTT
CATSRDRQGRLFF
>TRBJ2-3|TRBD1|-|TRBV7-8
TGTGCCAGCAGCTTAAGGACAGGGGGGAGGGCAGATACGCAGTATTTT
CASSLRTGGRADTQYF
>TRBJ1-5|-|few|TRBV6-6
TGTGCCAGCAGTTACCCCGGAGAGAATCAGCCCCAGCATTTT
CASSYPGENQPQHF
>TRBJ2-3|TRBD2|once|TRBV6-6
TGTGCCAGCAGTTTCGCCGGGCGGGAGGTGGCAGATACGCAGTATTTT
CASSFAGREVADTQYF
>TRBJ1-4|TRBD1|-|TRBV6-6
TGTGCCAGCAAGAACACAGGGGGCGCGGCTGAAAAACTGTTTTTT
CASKNTGGAAEKLFF
>TRBJ2-1|TRBD1|-|TRBV12-5
TGTGCTAGTGGTTTGGTATACAGGGGGATTTACAATGAGCAGTTCTTC
CASGLVYRGIYNEQFF
>TRBJ2-1|-|-|TRBV27
TGTGCCAGCAGTTTATCGTACGGTGAGCAGTTCTTC
CASSLSYGEQFF
>TRBJ2-2|TRBD2|once|TRBV19
TGTGCCAGTTCGACTAGCGGGCCTCTTAGGGGGGAGCTGTTTTTT
CASSTSGPLRGELFF